The T cell receptor beta chain described here comes from a study of OX40 agonist ivuxolimab in advanced cancers. At the level of the study: Ivuxolimab, an agonist antibody against OX40 (CD134), was given to patients. Three individuals attained partial responses, comprising one hepatocellular carcinoma case and two cutaneous melanoma cases.

Clones were read by immunoSEQ multiplex PCR, and TCRdb kept only the in-frame ones, dropping some. The sample holds around 60,000 clones, 87% seen once. The V and J ends lost 5 bases and 11 bases respectively, with 15 bases between them. This CDR3 is 13 amino acids long. Germline values: CDR1 SGHTA, CDR2 FQGNSA. On cycle 4 day 1 and cycle 7 day 1, as well as at baseline, blood was sampled. This sequence was found in an adult with an advanced solid tumor such as melanoma, head and neck, liver or kidney cancer. The chain has TRBV7-2 and TRBJ1-4, with D perhaps TRBD1 (6 bases). Sequencing used CD4+ or CD8+ T cells sorted from blood, obtained in a trial of the OX40 agonist ivuxolimab. The DNA for the CDR3 is TGTGCCAGCAGCCCATCGATAGGACAGAAACTGTTTTTT. The encoded protein is CASSPSIGQKLFF.